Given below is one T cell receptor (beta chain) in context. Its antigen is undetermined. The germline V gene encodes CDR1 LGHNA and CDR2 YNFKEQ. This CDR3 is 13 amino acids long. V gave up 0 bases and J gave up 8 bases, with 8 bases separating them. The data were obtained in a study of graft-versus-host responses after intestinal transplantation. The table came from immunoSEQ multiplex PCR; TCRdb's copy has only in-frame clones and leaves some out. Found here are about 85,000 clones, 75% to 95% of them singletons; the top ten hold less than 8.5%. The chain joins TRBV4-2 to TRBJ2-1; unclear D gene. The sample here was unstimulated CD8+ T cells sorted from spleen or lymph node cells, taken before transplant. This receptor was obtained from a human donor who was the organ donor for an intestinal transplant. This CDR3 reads CASSQDLLYEQFF. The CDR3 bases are TGTGCCAGCAGCCAAGATCTTTTGTATGAGCAGTTCTTC.